Presented here are 18 T cell receptor beta chains from one specimen sequenced in a study of blood T cell repertoires in COVID-19. The table came from immunoSEQ multiplex PCR; TCRdb's copy has only in-frame clones and leaves some out. The data contain about 64,000 clones, 88% of them singletons. Sequences were obtained from peripheral blood. These receptor sequences come from a woman aged 55-70 years with COVID-19, enrolled during active disease.

The V call is TRBV6-5, the J call TRBJ2-7; 7 positions match TRBD1. The length of the CDR3 is 16 residues. V lost 0 bases and J lost 0; bases outside the gene matches: 5. Germline-derived CDR1 and CDR2 are MNHEY and SVGAGI. In nucleotides, the CDR3 is TGTGCCAGCAGTTACTCGACAGGGACCAGCTCCTACGAGCAGTACTTC. This sequence encodes CASSYSTGTSSYEQYF.

This sequence joins TRBV14 and TRBJ2-1; a weak D match, TRBD1 (6 bases). From germline, CDR1 is SGHDN and CDR2 FVKESK. The CDR3 has 15 amino acids. V lost 7 bases and J 2 bases, leaving 15 bases between the germline ends. CDR3 in amino acids: CASKADGGPYNEQFF. The CDR3 DNA reads TGTGCCAGCAAAGCAGATGGGGGCCCCTACAATGAGCAGTTCTTC.

The chain is built from TRBV28 and TRBJ2-3; the match to TRBD2 covers 8 bases. This CDR3 spans 15 amino acids. V shed 6 bases, J shed 4 bases, and the junction held 9 bases outside the gene matches. The V gene's germline CDR1 is MDHEN and CDR2 SYDVKM. CDR3 in amino acids: CASRPSGRGSDTQYF. Written as DNA, the CDR3 is TGTGCCAGCAGACCAAGCGGGAGAGGTTCAGATACGCAGTATTTT.

The chain has TRBV28 and TRBJ1-6; no definite D call. Trimming removed 6 bases from V and 10 bases from J, with 13 bases in between. CDR1 is MDHEN, CDR2 SYDVKM, per germline. The CDR3 totals 13 residues. CDR3 region: CASRYNLDSPLHF. The CDR3 region has the DNA TGTGCCAGCAGATACAACCTAGACTCACCCCTCCACTTT.

The chain is built from TRBV28 and TRBJ2-7; the match to TRBD1 covers 8 bases. Per germline, CDR1 MDHEN and CDR2 SYDVKM. V dropped 7 bases and J dropped 9; count of bases not matched to a gene: 17. The CDR3 covers 15 residues. CDR3 DNA: TGTGCCAGCACCTCCCCGTCGACAGGGGAAGGAAGGCAGTACTTC. Its protein is CASTSPSTGEGRQYF.

The chain couples TRBV18 to TRBJ1-4; possible D gene TRBD1, 6 bases. Trimming took 4 bases from V and 4 from J, leaving 10 bases between them. This CDR3 spans 14 amino acids. Per the germline V gene, CDR1 is KGHSH and CDR2 is LQKENI. The CDR3 region has the DNA TGTGCCAGCTCACGTAACAGGGATAATGAAAAACTGTTTTTT. This sequence encodes CASSRNRDNEKLFF.

The CDR3 here is CASSQTSLNSPLHF. The CDR3 nucleotides read TGTGCCAGCAGCCAAACCTCACTCAATTCACCCCTCCACTTT. The gene calls are TRBV3-1 (or the pseudogene TRBV3-2) and TRBJ1-6; D gene ambiguous. V dropped 2 bases and J dropped 7 bases, with 9 bases sitting between them. CDR1 is LGHDT, CDR2 YNNKEL, per germline (reference sequence). The CDR3 consists of 14 residues.

This clone occurred once. The CDR3 region is CASSQIDRGNSPLHF. In nucleotides, the CDR3 is TGCGCCAGCAGCCAGATAGACAGGGGGAATTCACCCCTCCACTTT. The chain joins TRBV4-3 to TRBJ1-6; TRBD1 matches at 9 bases. V lost 3 bases, J lost 7 bases, and 4 bases stayed unmatched. The V gene's germline CDR1 is LGHNA and CDR2 YSLEER. This CDR3 is 15 amino acids long.

The CDR3 reads CASSFPDRAWYAFF. CDR3 coding DNA: TGTGCCAGCAGTTTCCCGGACAGGGCATGGTATGCTTTCTTT. The chain couples TRBV28 to TRBJ1-1; 8 bases match TRBD1. Germline CDR1 is MDHEN and CDR2 is SYDVKM. This CDR3 has 14 amino acids. Unmatched junction bases numbered 11, after V lost 3 bases and J lost 11 bases.

This chain joins TRBV10-3 and TRBJ2-7; TRBD1 agrees at 9 bases. The CDR3 has 15 amino acids. Trimming cost V 0 bases and J 4 bases; bases outside gene matches: 4. The germline gives CDR1 ENHRY, CDR2 SYGVKD. The CDR3 DNA reads TGTGCCATCAGTGAGTCGGGAGACAGGGGGTACGAGCAGTACTTC. This sequence encodes CAISESGDRGYEQYF.

This clone was detected once. This chain joins TRBV2 and TRBJ2-2; TRBD2 agrees at 7 bases. CDR3 length: 13 amino acids. Germline trimming cut 10 bases from V and 5 bases from J; bases unmatched to any gene: 7. Germline values: CDR1 SNHLY, CDR2 FYNNEI. CDR3 in amino acids: CATREGQTGELFF. CDR3 in DNA: TGTGCCACAAGGGAGGGTCAAACCGGGGAGCTGTTTTTT. Variable domain in full (rest from reference TRBV2 and TRBJ2-2): EPEVTQTPSHQVTQMGQEVILRCVPISNHLYFYWYRQILGQKVEFLVSFYNNEISEKSEIFDDQFSVERPDGSNFTLKIRSTKLEDSAMYFCATREGQTGELFFGEGSRLTVL.

This chain joins TRBV11-3 and TRBJ1-2; 9 bases agree with TRBD1. Germline trimming cut 5 bases from V and 4 bases from J; bases unmatched to any gene: 8. The CDR3 spans 15 residues. CDR1 is SGHNT and CDR2 is YENEEA in the germline V gene. The CDR3 nucleotides are TGTGCCAGCAGCCTACGGACAGGGGACCCCTATGGCTACACCTTC. Residues: CASSLRTGDPYGYTF.

The rearrangement joins TRBV5-4 to TRBJ2-7; D might be TRBD1 (5 bases). V gave up 2 bases and J gave up 3 bases, with 12 bases separating them. CDR3 length: 14 residues. Germline V gene sequence: CDR1 SGHNT, CDR2 YYREEE (reference sequence). For the CDR3, the DNA is TGTGCCAGCAGCTTTTCGAACAGGATCTACGAGCAGTACTTC. It yields the protein CASSFSNRIYEQYF.

The rearrangement uses TRBV7-9 and TRBJ2-3; 8 positions match TRBD2. The V gene end was trimmed by 1 base and the J gene end by 0 bases; junction bases not matched to a gene: 6. Germline CDR1 and CDR2: SEHNR and FQNEAQ (reference sequence). The CDR3 has 17 amino acids. In DNA form, the CDR3 reads TGTGCCAGCAGCTTAGGGGCTAGCGGGCCTAGCACAGATACGCAGTATTTT. The encoded protein is CASSLGASGPSTDTQYF.

The chain links TRBV28 to TRBJ1-2; 10 positions agree with TRBD1. The CDR3 totals 15 residues. Germline CDR1 MDHEN, CDR2 SYDVKM. Trimming cost V 4 bases and J 6 bases; bases outside gene matches: 8. The CDR3 DNA sequence: TGTGCCAGCAGTTCTGGGGACAGGGGAGAGGATGGCTACACCTTC. Translation: CASSSGDRGEDGYTF.

V is TRBV5-1 and J is TRBJ2-3; 13 bases align to TRBD2. V shed 0 bases and J 1 base; nucleotides not matched to a gene: 2. This CDR3 contains 17 residues. Looked up from germline, CDR1 is SGHRS and CDR2 is YFSETQ. The CDR3 bases are TGCGCCAGCAGCTTGGGAGGGACTAGCGGGGGCACAGATACGCAGTATTTT. As protein: CASSLGGTSGGTDTQYF.

J is TRBJ2-3 and V is TRBV19, with 11 nucleotides matching TRBD2. With V trimmed by 5 bases and J by 6 bases, 7 bases remained unmatched. Germline V gives CDR1 LNHDA, CDR2 SQIVND (reference sequence). The CDR3 sequence is 15 residues long. The CDR3 here is CASSFLAGGEDTQYF. CDR3 nucleotides: TGTGCCAGTAGTTTTCTAGCGGGAGGTGAGGATACGCAGTATTTT.

This chain uses TRBV6-6 with TRBJ1-2, with 8 bases lining up with TRBD1. After removal of 6 bases from V and 3 bases from J, the junction contained 3 bases not matched to a gene. CDR3 length: 13 residues. Germline assignment: CDR1 MNHNY and CDR2 SVGAGI (reference sequence). Here the CDR3 reads CASRDRGDYGYTF. The CDR3, as DNA: TGTGCCAGCAGAGACAGGGGTGACTATGGCTACACCTTC.